This entry lists 8 T cell receptor beta chains sequenced from one sample in a study of shared clonotypes between healthy human individuals. Here immunoSEQ multiplex PCR was the method, and the copy in TCRdb shows in-frame clones only, minus some. This repertoire shows approximately 2.4 million clones, more than 90% found once; its top ten account for less than 0.15%. Sequenced: naive CD4+ T cells sorted from blood. Subset in this sample: CD45RA+ positively selected. These receptors came from a man between 18 and 29 years old in good health.

The gene calls are TRBV30 and TRBJ1-2; D is undetermined. The V and J ends lost 2 bases and 7 bases respectively, with 20 bases between them. Looked up from germline, CDR1 is GTSNPN and CDR2 is SVGIG (reference sequence). The CDR3 totals 15 residues. The CDR3 DNA is TGTGCCTGGAGTCCCCCGGGGAGGACCCTCCGTGGCTACACCTTC. Translated: CAWSPPGRTLRGYTF.

This chain joins TRBV10-2 and TRBJ2-1; D possibly corresponds to TRBD2 (6 bases). This CDR3 region has 15 residues. The ends were cut back, 8 bases at V and 5 bases at J, with 19 bases in the middle. Germline lookup yields CDR1 WSHSY and CDR2 SAAADI. The CDR3 reads CASLGTGAGNNEQFF. The DNA for the CDR3 is TGCGCCAGCTTGGGGACGGGAGCAGGGAACAATGAGCAGTTCTTC.

The chain employs TRBV5-4 and TRBJ2-2; D call uncertain. Trimming took off 0 bases at V and 2 bases at J, with 5 bases between the two ends. The germline V gene encodes CDR1 SGHNT and CDR2 YYREEE (reference sequence). The CDR3 contains 14 residues. The CDR3 DNA follows: TGTGCCAGCAGCTTGGTGCTCAACACCGGGGAGCTGTTTTTT. As protein: CASSLVLNTGELFF. Full variable domain (rest looked up from reference TRBV5-4 and TRBJ2-2): ETGVTQSPTHLIKTRGQQVTLRCSSQSGHNTVSWYQQALGQGPQFIFQYYREEENGRGNFPPRFSGLQFPNYSSELNVNALELDDSALYLCASSLVLNTGELFFGEGSRLTVL.

Of note for this clone: Its ends do not fully match the called genes, so a read error is possible. Other nucleotide sequences from this sample produce the same CDR3. CDR3 coding DNA: TGTGCCAGCAGTTTTAGTGGACAGCTTAGCAATCAGCCTCAGCATTTT. Encoded protein: CASSFSGQLSNQPQHF. The chain joins TRBV27 to TRBJ1-5; weak D call: TRBD1 (6 bases). The CDR3 has 16 amino acids. Per germline, CDR1 MNHEY and CDR2 SMNVEV (reference sequence).

V gene TRBV11-2 combines with J gene TRBJ2-4, with D possibly matching TRBD1 (6 bases). CDR1 and CDR2 from the germline V gene are SGHAT and FQNNGV. Trimming removed 5 bases from V and 6 bases from J, with 8 bases in between. The CDR3 has 12 amino acids. In nucleotides, the CDR3 is TGTGCCAGCAGCCCGGACAGAAACATTCAGTACTTC. Translated: CASSPDRNIQYF.

This clone was detected once. The chain employs TRBV14 and TRBJ2-2, with D perhaps matching TRBD1 or TRBD2 (5 bases each). Looked up from germline, CDR1 is SGHDN and CDR2 is FVKESK. V lost 4 bases to trimming and J lost 7 bases, with 22 bases between them. The CDR3 totals 17 residues. Here the CDR3 reads CASSPWGRPHGGGELFF. CDR3 bases: TGTGCCAGCAGCCCCTGGGGCCGCCCCCACGGAGGCGGGGAGCTGTTTTTT.

This chain connects TRBV29-1 to TRBJ1-5; D possibly corresponds to TRBD1 (5 bases). Between the trimmed V and J ends, which lost 4 bases and 0 bases, there was a span of 16 bases. Germline CDR1 is SQVTM and CDR2 is ANQGSEA. The CDR3 covers 16 residues. The CDR3 region is CSVVTGVASSNQPQHF. In DNA, the CDR3 is TGCAGCGTTGTTACGGGGGTAGCTAGTAGCAATCAGCCCCAGCATTTT.

The rearrangement joins TRBV28 to TRBJ1-1; D not certain. Germline V gene lookup returns CDR1 MDHEN and CDR2 SYDVKM. V lost 3 bases, J lost 6 bases, and 8 bases lay in between. CDR3 length: 12 residues. CDR3 nucleotides: TGTGCCAGCAGTTTGGAGTTCCCTGAAGCTTTCTTT. Protein product: CASSLEFPEAFF.